This TCR beta chain was found in a study of T cells in Graves' hyperthyroidism and ophthalmopathy. What was amplified from RNA transcripts were TCR beta CDR3 regions. During a first-round RT-PCR of the TCR CDR3, the HTBI primer set was used. TCRdb itself ran the multiplex PCR reads through MiXCR, one entry per CDR3 protein. The sample lists under 300,000 distinct CDR3 sequences; approximately 12% were seen once. Per germline, CDR1 LGHDT and CDR2 YNNKEL (reference sequence). CDR3 length: 15 residues. V was cut by 8 bases and J by 0 bases, with 16 bases left in between. This rearrangement joins TRBV3-1 to TRBJ2-5; no reliable D call. This TCR derives from a woman younger than 45 with Graves' hyperthyroidism that later progressed to Graves' ophthalmopathy. The sample consisted of blood. As DNA, the CDR3 is TGTGCCAGCTCCCGGGCCGCCTCGTACCAAGAGACCCAGTACTTC. Translating gives CASSRAASYQETQYF.